The entry below gives a single T cell receptor (beta chain) sequence along with its context. Its cognate antigen has yet to be identified. Qualities for individual bases were not recorded, and no much larger clone is one base off. This entry comes from a study of human T cells and chemical hapten exposure (dated by TCRdb to about 2021). In the study overall: For sensitization, 2% DPC in acetone was applied to an approximately 2 cm by approximately 2 cm area of upper inner arm skin. Throughout the study period of around 25 weeks, patients also received therapeutic DPC doses to the scalp every week. Patch testing was performed on the upper back with Finn chambers containing 0.01% DPC, and the patch tests were scored after 6 days according to International Contact Dermatitis Research Group standards. Most of the patients in the cohort were female, and the cohort covered alopecia areata with under or over 50% scalp involvement, alopecia totalis and alopecia universalis. Libraries were combined into a pool for sequencing, and differences in TCR yield between samples came mainly from small differences in library volumes within the pool. This study followed changes in the peripheral blood TCR repertoire in vivo during primary and secondary sensitization of alopecia patients to the hapten diphenylcyclopropenone (DPC). Blood was sampled from patients pre-sensitization (week 0) and at 2, 6 and about 24 weeks after DPC sensitization. Blood for TCR sequencing was provided by twenty-nine alopecia patients at one to four time points (pre-sensitization, 2, 6 and 24 weeks). Broader findings and caveats from the paper: Patch test score correlated positively with the number of PT1 expanded TCRs, reaching significance at thresholds 8, 16 and 32 but not at 4. Repeated subsampling changed both the strength of the expansion versus patch-test correlation and the threshold at which that correlation became significant. Because every patient had alopecia, a presumed autoimmune disease, the patients' immune response might differ from that of healthy individuals. Significantly more large CDR3 similarity clusters were formed by expanded TCRs than by pre-sensitization or healthy control sets, consistent with antigen-driven responses. The number of TCRs above 1 in 1000 frequency did not change with DPC sensitization; there was no evidence of global repertoire structure alterations.

Library prep was done by RACE. Instrument on record: NextSeq 500. During library preparation, unique molecular identifiers were attached to individual cDNA molecules so that TCRs could be counted quantitatively and reproducibly. Both TCR alpha and TCR beta chains were sequenced from each blood RNA sample. For the original study's pipeline: Samples had a median of about 96,000 TCRs, with a range from about 23,224 to 750,000. The Decombinator software suite was used to annotate V, J and CDR3 in the TCR reads. Every sample was subsampled to the same number of TCRs (28,000) for the PS versus PT1 abundance plots. Expanded TCRs were defined as absent before sensitization and observed at least eight times at the 2-week time point. TCRdb reprocessed the public reads (quality trimming at Q25 with fastp, clone calling with MiXCR) and kept in-frame beta chains. A single entry per CDR3 protein holds the most common genes and DNA from its merged rows. What appears here as the V and J calls and clone size reflects TCRdb's work, not the paper's. The sample records over 100,000 distinct CDR3 sequences, about a tenth of which are singletons. The top ten hold 3% to 4% of the sample.

Trimming removed 4 bases from V and 2 bases from J, leaving 16 bases between the germline ends. CDR1 and CDR2 were assigned from the germline V gene (reference sequence) as SEHNR and FQNEAQ. Spanning cysteine to phenylalanine, the CDR3 consists of 16 amino acids. The retained sequence is limited to the CDR3, 48 bases, with the frame set at the first base. The time point label for this specimen denotes: patch test 2, 6 weeks after DPC sensitization. Per the publication, the treatment or condition label means: therapeutic diphenylcyclopropenone sensitization with weekly scalp DPC. At each patch-test visit, blood was drawn before the patch test was applied. Eligible patients were aged 18 to 70, diagnosed with alopecia, deemed suitable for DPC therapy, and excluded if pregnant. Unfractionated whole blood was collected in Tempus Blood RNA tubes, and total RNA was extracted from that blood.

The V gene is TRBV7-9 and the J gene is TRBJ2-3; the D segment cannot be called with confidence. This material consisted of whole blood, taken in connection with sensitization to the hapten diphenylcyclopropenone (DPC). The clonotype originates from a woman between 40 and 55 years old with alopecia areata. Some clones in this sample may be carry-over from other donors' samples. The nucleotide sequence is TGTGCCAGCAGCTCGACCCGGGCCCTAGACACAGATACGCAGTATTTT. It encodes CASSSTRALDTDTQYF. The full variable domain, with segments outside the CDR3 supplied by the reference TRBV7-9 and TRBJ2-3 proteins, appears as DTGVSQNPRHKITKRGQNVTFRCDPISEHNRLYWYRQTLGQGPEFLTYFQNEAQLEKSRLLSDRFSAERPKGSFSTLEIQRTEQGDSAMYLCASSSTRALDTDTQYFGPGTRLTVL.